This paragraph covers one TCR beta chain sequence. This sample was included in a study of blood T cell repertoires in COVID-19. The CDR3 is 13 amino acids. V was shortened by 7 bases and J by 5 bases, with 15 bases between the two germline ends. CDR1 is SGHNT and CDR2 is YYREEE in the germline V gene (reference sequence). The repertoire was sequenced with immunoSEQ multiplex PCR; TCRdb's copy has only in-frame clones and lacks some. The table shows 250,000 or so clones, with 88% occurring only once. The sequence came from a woman aged 55 to 70 with acute or convalescent COVID-19. The rearrangement joins TRBV5-4 to TRBJ2-5; no clear D gene. The sample taken for sequencing was peripheral blood. The CDR3 here is CASSGPPQETQYF. Written as DNA, the CDR3 is TGTGCCAGCTCTGGCCCCCCCCAGGAGACCCAGTACTTC.